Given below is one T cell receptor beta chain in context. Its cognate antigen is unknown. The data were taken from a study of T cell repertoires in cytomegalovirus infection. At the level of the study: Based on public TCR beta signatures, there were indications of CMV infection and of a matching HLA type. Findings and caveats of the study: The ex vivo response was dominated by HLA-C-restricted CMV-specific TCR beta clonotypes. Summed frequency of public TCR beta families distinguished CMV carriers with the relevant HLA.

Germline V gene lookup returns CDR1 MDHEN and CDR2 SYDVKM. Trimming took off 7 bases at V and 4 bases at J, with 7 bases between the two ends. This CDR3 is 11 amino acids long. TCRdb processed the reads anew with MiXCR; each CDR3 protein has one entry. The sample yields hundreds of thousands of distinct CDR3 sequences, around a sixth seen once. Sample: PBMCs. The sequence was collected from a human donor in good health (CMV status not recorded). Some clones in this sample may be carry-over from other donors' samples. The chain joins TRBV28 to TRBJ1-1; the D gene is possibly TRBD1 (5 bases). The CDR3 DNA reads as TGTGCCAGCACAGGGTTCACTGAAGCTTTCTTT. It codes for CASTGFTEAFF.